This T cell receptor beta chain originates from a study of cytomegalovirus exposure and HLA in healthy donors. General study points: Reports state that TCR beta sequences accurately predicted most subjects' HLA-A and HLA-B alleles. In presence/absence analyses, roughly uniform sequencing depth across donors was assumed.

Details on this clone: Its antigen is as yet unknown.

Germline V lookup: CDR1 SGHNT, CDR2 YYREEE (reference sequence). The CDR3 consists of 17 residues. Trimming cost V 4 bases and J 3 bases; bases outside gene matches: 10. Primers for the PCR totalled 60 Vbeta and 13 Jbeta. The method was immunoSEQ multiplex PCR; TCRdb's version includes in-frame clones alone and lacks a portion of them. The sample records 180,000 or so clones, 75% to 90% being singletons. Sequencing was carried out using PBMCs. This receptor was identified in a woman under 40 in good health and CMV-seronegative. The chain has TRBV5-4 and TRBJ2-1; 10 bases are shared with TRBD1. CDR3 sequence (DNA): TGTGCCAGCAGCACTTTCGTCGGGACAGGGGACTACAATGAGCAGTTCTTC. Translated, it gives CASSTFVGTGDYNEQFF.